These 20 T cell receptor beta chains came from one sample sequenced in a study of blood T cell repertoires in COVID-19. Measured with immunoSEQ multiplex PCR; TCRdb has only the in-frame clones, and not every one. The data hold approximately 140,000 clones, with approximately 86% observed a single time. Specimen: PBMCs or T cells enriched from blood (not recorded which). Source of these receptors: a woman aged 45 to 65 who had recovered from COVID-19.

The V call is TRBV7-2, the J call TRBJ2-7, with D perhaps TRBD1 (6 bases). CDR3 length equals 13 residues. V was trimmed by 5 bases and J by 6 bases, leaving 14 bases between them. From germline, CDR1 is SGHTA and CDR2 FQGNSA. In DNA form, the CDR3 reads TGTGCCAGCAGCGCACGGACAGTAAGCGAGCAGTACTTC. Its translation is CASSARTVSEQYF.

The chain combines TRBV19 with TRBJ2-5; no clear D. With 3 bases removed from V and 5 bases from J, the gap between germline ends came to 4 bases. Per germline, CDR1 LNHDA and CDR2 SQIVND (reference sequence). The CDR3 sequence is 11 residues long. The CDR3 spells CASSIRETQYF. CDR3 bases: TGTGCCAGTAGTATCCGTGAGACCCAGTACTTC.

The DNA of the CDR3 is TGTGCCAGTAGTAACCCCCTCCTGGCCTCTGGGGCCAACGTCCTGACTTTC. The encoded protein is CASSNPLLASGANVLTF. The chain has TRBV19 and TRBJ2-6; no reliable D call. With 4 bases removed from V and 0 bases from J, the gap between germline ends came to 13 bases. There are 17 residues in the CDR3. Germline CDR1 LNHDA, CDR2 SQIVND (reference sequence).

CDR3 protein: CASSISSYNYGYTF. The DNA of the CDR3 is TGTGCCAGTAGTATTAGTTCCTATAACTATGGCTACACCTTC. The chain has TRBV19 and TRBJ1-2, with D uncertain. The CDR3 length is 14 residues. Germline V gives CDR1 LNHDA, CDR2 SQIVND (reference sequence). Trimming took 3 bases from V and 1 from J, leaving 9 bases between them.

This sequence joins TRBV6-5 and TRBJ1-2, with unresolved D. V shed 6 bases and J shed 5 bases, with 7 bases lying between them. This CDR3 has 11 amino acids. CDR1 MNHEY and CDR2 SVGAGI come from the germline V gene. CDR3 amino acids: CASSGVYGYTF. In DNA form, the CDR3 reads TGTGCCAGCAGCGGGGTTTATGGCTACACCTTC.

This clone was counted a few times. The chain carries TRBV13 and TRBJ1-2, with TRBD1 identical over 12 bases. The CDR3 covers 15 residues. The V gene's germline CDR1 is PRHDT and CDR2 FYEKMQ (reference sequence). Trimming cost V 1 base and J 6 bases; bases outside gene matches: 3. The CDR3 DNA is TGTGCCAGCAGCTTAGTGGGACAGGGGGCCAATGGCTACACCTTC. It specifies CASSLVGQGANGYTF.

This chain connects TRBV7-3 to TRBJ1-3; no clear D. The CDR3 has 13 residues. Germline V gene lookup returns CDR1 SGHTA and CDR2 FQGTGA. Trimming removed 6 bases at V and 0 bases at J, with 6 bases between. For the CDR3, the DNA is TGTGCCAGCAGACTGAGCTCTGGAAACACCATATATTTT. Protein product: CASRLSSGNTIYF.

This rearrangement joins TRBV14 to TRBJ1-6, with 7 bases lining up with TRBD1. V lost 4 bases and J lost 14; bases outside the gene matches: 14. This CDR3 has 15 residues. CDR1 and CDR2 (germline): SGHDN, FVKESK. This chain's CDR3 is CASSPIQGPLLALHF. In DNA form, the CDR3 reads TGTGCCAGCAGCCCAATACAGGGGCCCCTTTTGGCCCTCCACTTT.

This chain joins TRBV7-8 and TRBJ2-7, with D tentatively TRBD1 (6 bases). Trimming took off 5 bases at V and 2 bases at J, with 13 bases between the two ends. Looked up from germline, CDR1 is SGHVS and CDR2 is FQNEAQ. This CDR3 has 14 residues. This chain's CDR3 is CASSRQVHPYEQYF. The DNA of the CDR3 is TGTGCCAGCAGCAGACAGGTCCACCCCTACGAGCAGTACTTC.

A single count supports this clone. This sequence joins TRBV10-1 and TRBJ1-5, with D possibly being TRBD1 (6 bases). Trimming removed 0 bases from V and 7 bases from J, with 19 bases in between. Germline V gives CDR1 WNHNN, CDR2 SYGVQD (reference sequence). CDR3 length: 17 residues. Here the CDR3 reads CASSESNVVRGRQPQHF. The CDR3 nucleotides read TGCGCCAGCAGTGAGTCTAATGTGGTCAGGGGAAGACAGCCCCAGCATTTT.

The chain is built from TRBV3-1 (or the pseudogene TRBV3-2) and TRBJ1-3; D is perhaps TRBD1 (5 bases). V lost 5 bases and J 0 bases, leaving 8 bases between the germline ends. The CDR3 contains 14 residues. Germline CDR1 LGHDT, CDR2 YNNKEL (reference sequence). The CDR3 sequence is CASSSRVSGNTIYF. CDR3 nucleotides: TGTGCCAGCAGCTCCAGGGTCTCTGGAAACACCATATATTTT.

The rearrangement links TRBV2 to TRBJ2-1, with no clear D. The CDR3 runs 16 residues. In germline, CDR1 is SNHLY, CDR2 FYNNEI. Trimming took 2 bases from V and 0 from J, leaving 11 bases between them. CDR3 sequence (DNA): TGTGCCAGCAGTGAATATAGCAGTAGCTCCTACAATGAGCAGTTCTTC. Its translation is CASSEYSSSSYNEQFF.

In its sample, this clone was seen once. This chain links TRBV29-1 with TRBJ2-2; 9 bases line up with TRBD1. V was clipped by 6 bases and J by 6 bases; unmatched bases: 5. There are 13 residues in the CDR3. The germline V gene has CDR1 SQVTM and CDR2 ANQGSEA. The CDR3 here is CSVGTGFPGELFF. In DNA form, the CDR3 reads TGCAGCGTCGGGACAGGGTTTCCCGGGGAGCTGTTTTTT.

This chain's CDR3 is CASSPEGRPTYEQYF. CDR3 nucleotide sequence: TGTGCCAGCAGTCCGGAGGGCAGGCCAACCTACGAGCAGTACTTC. V and J are TRBV6-2 or TRBV6-3 and TRBJ2-7; a weak D match, TRBD2 (6 bases). V was shortened by 5 bases and J by 2 bases, with 16 bases between the two germline ends. The CDR3 length is 15 residues. Germline loops: CDR1 MNHEY, CDR2 SVGEGT.

The J gene is TRBJ1-2, the V gene TRBV6-1, with 7 bases aligning to TRBD1. J was trimmed by 7 bases and V by 3 bases; bases with no gene match: 14. Germline V gene sequence: CDR1 MNHNS, CDR2 SASEGT. This CDR3 contains 16 residues. CDR3 coding DNA: TGTGCCAGCAGTGAGGGCCCCGAGGGGGCGGTAACTGGCTACACCTTC. Protein: CASSEGPEGAVTGYTF.

This chain links TRBV6-5 with TRBJ2-3; 11 bases agree with TRBD2. The CDR3 contains 15 residues. With V trimmed by 7 bases and J by 4 bases, 7 bases remained unmatched. Germline V gene sequence: CDR1 MNHEY, CDR2 SVGAGI. The CDR3 loop reads CASNPSGGRSDTQYF. CDR3 bases: TGTGCCAGCAACCCTAGCGGGGGGCGGTCAGATACGCAGTATTTT.

The CDR3 spells CASSRDRMTNSPLHF. CDR3 bases: TGTGCCAGTAGTAGGGACAGGATGACAAATTCACCCCTCCACTTT. The rearrangement joins TRBV19 to TRBJ1-6; TRBD1 aligns across 8 bases. The V segment lost 4 bases and the J segment 7 bases; nucleotides outside the gene matches: 6. The CDR3 extends over 15 amino acids. Germline V gene sequence: CDR1 LNHDA, CDR2 SQIVND (reference sequence).

The chain couples TRBV30 to TRBJ1-6; D unresolved. V lost 0 bases to trimming and J lost 6 bases, with 6 bases between them. In germline, CDR1 is GTSNPN, CDR2 SVGIG (reference sequence). The CDR3 has 13 amino acids. CDR3 in DNA: TGTGCCTGGAGTGTACTGGTTAATTCACCCCTCCACTTT. It codes for CAWSVLVNSPLHF.

V usage is TRBV13 and J usage is TRBJ2-3; TRBD2 matches 8 bases. The germline V gene encodes CDR1 PRHDT and CDR2 FYEKMQ (reference sequence). This CDR3 is built from 16 residues. Trimming cost V 2 bases and J 4 bases; bases outside gene matches: 8. CDR3 sequence: CASSLQTGGRADTQYF. In nucleotides, the CDR3 is TGTGCCAGCAGCTTACAGACGGGGGGGCGAGCAGATACGCAGTATTTT.

This sequence joins TRBV9 and TRBJ1-4; weak D call: TRBD1 (6 bases). Germline CDR1 is SGDLS and CDR2 is YYNGEE. V shed 3 bases and J shed 7 bases, with 10 bases lying between them. The CDR3 spans 13 residues. CDR3: CASSATGSEKLFF. In nucleotides, the CDR3 is TGTGCCAGCAGCGCGACAGGCAGTGAAAAACTGTTTTTT.